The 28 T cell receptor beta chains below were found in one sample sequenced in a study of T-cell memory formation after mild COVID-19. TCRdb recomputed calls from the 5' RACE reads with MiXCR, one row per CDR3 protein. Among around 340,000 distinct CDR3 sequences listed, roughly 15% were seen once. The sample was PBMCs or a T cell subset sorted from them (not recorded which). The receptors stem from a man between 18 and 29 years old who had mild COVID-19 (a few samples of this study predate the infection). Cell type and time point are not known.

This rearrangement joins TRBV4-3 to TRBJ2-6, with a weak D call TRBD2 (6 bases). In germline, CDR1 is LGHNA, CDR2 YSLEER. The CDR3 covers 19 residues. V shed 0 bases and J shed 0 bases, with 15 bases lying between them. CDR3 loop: CASSQDPDGGFSGANVLTF. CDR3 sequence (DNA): TGCGCCAGCAGCCAAGATCCGGATGGGGGGTTCTCTGGGGCCAACGTCCTGACTTTC.

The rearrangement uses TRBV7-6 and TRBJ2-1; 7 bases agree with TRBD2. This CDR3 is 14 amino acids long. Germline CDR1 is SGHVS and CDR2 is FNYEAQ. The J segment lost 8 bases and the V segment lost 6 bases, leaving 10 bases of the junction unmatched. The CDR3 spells CASSQRLGGDEQFF. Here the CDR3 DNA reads TGTGCCAGCAGTCAGCGACTGGGGGGGGATGAGCAGTTCTTC.

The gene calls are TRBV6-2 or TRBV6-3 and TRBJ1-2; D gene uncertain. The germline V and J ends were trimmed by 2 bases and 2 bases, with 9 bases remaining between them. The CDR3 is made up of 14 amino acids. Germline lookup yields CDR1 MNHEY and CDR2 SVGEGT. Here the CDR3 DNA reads TGTGCCAGCAGTTACGAGACCGCCAACTATGGCTACACCTTC. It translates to CASSYETANYGYTF.

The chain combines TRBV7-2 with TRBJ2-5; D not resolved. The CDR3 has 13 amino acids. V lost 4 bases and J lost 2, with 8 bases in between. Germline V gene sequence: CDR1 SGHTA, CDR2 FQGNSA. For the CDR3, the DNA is TGTGCCAGCAGCTCTAGAAGACAAGAGACCCAGTACTTC. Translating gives CASSSRRQETQYF. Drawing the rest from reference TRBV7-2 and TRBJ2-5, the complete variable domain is GAGVSQSPSNKVTEKGKDVELRCDPISGHTALYWYRQSLGQGLEFLIYFQGNSAPDKSGLPSDRFSAERTGGSVSTLTIQRTQQEDSAVYLCASSSRRQETQYFGPGTRLLVL.

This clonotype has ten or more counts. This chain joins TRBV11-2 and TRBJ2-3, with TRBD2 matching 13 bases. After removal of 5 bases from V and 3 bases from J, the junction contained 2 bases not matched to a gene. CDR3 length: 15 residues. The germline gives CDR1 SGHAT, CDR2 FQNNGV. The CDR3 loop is CASSGLAGVTDTQYF. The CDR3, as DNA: TGTGCCAGCAGCGGACTAGCGGGGGTTACAGATACGCAGTATTTT.

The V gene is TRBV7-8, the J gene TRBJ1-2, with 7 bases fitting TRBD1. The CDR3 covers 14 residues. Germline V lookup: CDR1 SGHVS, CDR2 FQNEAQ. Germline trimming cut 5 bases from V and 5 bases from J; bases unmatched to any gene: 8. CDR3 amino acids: CASSPDRATYGYTF. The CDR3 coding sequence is TGTGCCAGCAGCCCCGACAGGGCCACGTATGGCTACACCTTC. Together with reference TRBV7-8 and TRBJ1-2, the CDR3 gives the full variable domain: GAGVSQSPRYKVAKRGQDVALRCDPISGHVSLFWYQQALGQGPEFLTYFQNEAQLDKSGLPSDRFFAERPEGSVSTLKIQRTQQEDSAVYLCASSPDRATYGYTFGSGTRLTVV.

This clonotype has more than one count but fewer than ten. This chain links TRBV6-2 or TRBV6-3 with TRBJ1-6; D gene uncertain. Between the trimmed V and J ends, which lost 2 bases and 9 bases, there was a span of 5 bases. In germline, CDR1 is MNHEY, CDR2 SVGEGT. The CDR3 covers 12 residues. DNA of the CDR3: TGTGCCAGCAGTTACGTCGGTTCACCCCTCCACTTT. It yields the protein CASSYVGSPLHF.

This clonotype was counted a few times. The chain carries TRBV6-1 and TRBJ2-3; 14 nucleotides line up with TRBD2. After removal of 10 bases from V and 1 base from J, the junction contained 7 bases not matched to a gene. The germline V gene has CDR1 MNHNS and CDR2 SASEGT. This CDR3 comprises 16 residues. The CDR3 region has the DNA TGTGCCAACCGACTAGCGGGGGGGCAGGGCACAGATACGCAGTATTTT. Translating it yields CANRLAGGQGTDTQYF.

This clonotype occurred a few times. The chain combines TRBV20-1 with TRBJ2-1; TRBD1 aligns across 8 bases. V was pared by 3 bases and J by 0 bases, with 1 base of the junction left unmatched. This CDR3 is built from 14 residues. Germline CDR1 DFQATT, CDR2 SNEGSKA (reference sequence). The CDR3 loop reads CSASDRGSYNEQFF. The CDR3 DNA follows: TGCAGTGCTAGTGACAGGGGCTCCTACAATGAGCAGTTCTTC.

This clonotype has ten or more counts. CDR3 DNA sequence: TGTGCCAGCAGGTTACTAGCGGGGGACACCGGGGAGCTGTTTTTT. Residues: CASRLLAGDTGELFF. The chain has TRBV7-2 and TRBJ2-2; 11 nucleotides match TRBD2. V shed 6 bases, J shed 3 bases, and the junction held 3 bases outside the gene matches. The CDR3 has 15 amino acids. Germline V CDR1 and CDR2: SGHTA, FQGNSA.

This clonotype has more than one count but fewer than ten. Here the CDR3 DNA reads TGCGCCAGCAGATCCTTGGGACGGTCACCCCTCCACTTT. Translation gives CASRSLGRSPLHF. The chain recombines TRBV4-1 with TRBJ1-6, with a weak D call TRBD1 (5 bases). Germline values: CDR1 MGHRA, CDR2 YSYEKL. V was shortened by 6 bases and J by 10 bases, with 13 bases between the two germline ends. The CDR3 is 13 residues long.

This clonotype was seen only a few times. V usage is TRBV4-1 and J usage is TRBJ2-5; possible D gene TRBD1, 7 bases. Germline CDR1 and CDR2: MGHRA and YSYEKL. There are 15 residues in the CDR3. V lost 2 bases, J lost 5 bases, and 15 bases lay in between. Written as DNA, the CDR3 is TGCGCCAGCAGCCAACACCCGACAGGGAGGGAGACCCAGTACTTC. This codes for CASSQHPTGRETQYF.

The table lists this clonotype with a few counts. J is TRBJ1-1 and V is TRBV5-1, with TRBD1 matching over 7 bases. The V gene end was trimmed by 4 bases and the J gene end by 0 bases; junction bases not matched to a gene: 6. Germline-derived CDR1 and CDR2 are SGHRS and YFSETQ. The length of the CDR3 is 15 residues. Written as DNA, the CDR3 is TGCGCCAGCAGCCGCGGGACAGTCATGAACACTGAAGCTTTCTTT. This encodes CASSRGTVMNTEAFF.

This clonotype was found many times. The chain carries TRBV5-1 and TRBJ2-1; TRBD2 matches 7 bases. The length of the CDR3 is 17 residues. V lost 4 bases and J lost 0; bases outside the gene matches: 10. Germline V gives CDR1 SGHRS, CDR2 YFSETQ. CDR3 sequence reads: CASSPKAGTSSYNEQFF. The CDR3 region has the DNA TGCGCCAGCAGCCCCAAAGCGGGGACCAGCTCCTACAATGAGCAGTTCTTC. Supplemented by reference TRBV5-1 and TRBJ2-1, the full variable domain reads KAGVTQTPRYLIKTRGQQVTLSCSPISGHRSVSWYQQTPGQGLQFLFEYFSETQRNKGNFPGRFSGRQFSNSRSEMNVSTLELGDSALYLCASSPKAGTSSYNEQFFGPGTRLTVL.

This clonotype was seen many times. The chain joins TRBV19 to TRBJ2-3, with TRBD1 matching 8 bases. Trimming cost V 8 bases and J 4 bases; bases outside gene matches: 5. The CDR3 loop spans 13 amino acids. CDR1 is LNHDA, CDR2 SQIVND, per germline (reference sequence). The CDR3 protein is CASRQGPSDTQYF. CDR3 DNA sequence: TGTGCCAGTCGACAGGGGCCCTCAGATACGCAGTATTTT.

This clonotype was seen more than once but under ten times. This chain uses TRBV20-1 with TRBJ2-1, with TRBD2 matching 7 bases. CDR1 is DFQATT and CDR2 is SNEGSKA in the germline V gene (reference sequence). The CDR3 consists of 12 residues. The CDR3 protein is CSSGGGFNEQFF. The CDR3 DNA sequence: TGCAGCTCTGGGGGGGGATTCAATGAGCAGTTCTTC.

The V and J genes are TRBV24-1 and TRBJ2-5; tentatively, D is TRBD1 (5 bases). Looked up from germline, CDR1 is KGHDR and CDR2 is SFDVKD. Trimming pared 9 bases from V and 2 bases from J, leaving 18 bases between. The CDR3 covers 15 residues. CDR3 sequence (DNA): TGTGCCACCGTGACAGCCATTGGACCTCAAGAGACCCAGTACTTC. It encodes CATVTAIGPQETQYF.

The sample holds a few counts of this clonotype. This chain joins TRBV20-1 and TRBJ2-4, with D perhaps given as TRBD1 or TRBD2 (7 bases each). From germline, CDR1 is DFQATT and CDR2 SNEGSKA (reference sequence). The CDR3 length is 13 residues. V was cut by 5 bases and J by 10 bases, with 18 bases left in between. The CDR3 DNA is TGCAGTGCTCATACAGGGGCGGGAGAGATTCAGTACTTC. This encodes CSAHTGAGEIQYF.

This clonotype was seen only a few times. The CDR3 region has the DNA TGTGCCAGCACAGAGGGGGCGTTGAGAGTCTCACCCCTCCACTTT. Its protein product is CASTEGALRVSPLHF. This chain connects TRBV12-3 or TRBV12-4 to TRBJ1-6; 7 bases match TRBD1. The ends lost 7 bases at V and 10 bases at J; junction bases unmatched: 13. This CDR3 spans 15 amino acids.

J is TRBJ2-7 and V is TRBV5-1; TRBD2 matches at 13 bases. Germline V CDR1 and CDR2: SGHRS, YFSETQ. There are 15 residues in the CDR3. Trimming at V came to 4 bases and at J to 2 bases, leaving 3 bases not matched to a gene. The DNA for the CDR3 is TGCGCCAGCAGCAAAACTAGCGGGGGGGCCTACGAGCAGTACTTC. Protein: CASSKTSGGAYEQYF.

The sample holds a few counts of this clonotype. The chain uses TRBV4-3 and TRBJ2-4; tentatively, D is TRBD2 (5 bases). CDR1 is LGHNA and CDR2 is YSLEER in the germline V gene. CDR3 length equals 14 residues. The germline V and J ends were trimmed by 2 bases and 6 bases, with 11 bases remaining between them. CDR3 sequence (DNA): TGCGCCAGCAGCCAATATTTCCGGGGAAACATTCAGTACTTC. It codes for CASSQYFRGNIQYF.

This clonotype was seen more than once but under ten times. CDR3 sequence (DNA): TGTGCCAGCAGCCTAGGGACAGGGATAGATACGCAGTATTTT. It yields the protein CASSLGTGIDTQYF. This chain connects TRBV7-2 to TRBJ2-3; 9 bases fit TRBD1. This CDR3 comprises 14 residues. Germline V CDR1 and CDR2: SGHTA, FQGNSA. Losses at the gene ends were 5 bases for V and 5 bases for J; bases not matched to a gene: 5. Variable domain in full (rest from reference TRBV7-2 and TRBJ2-3): GAGVSQSPSNKVTEKGKDVELRCDPISGHTALYWYRQSLGQGLEFLIYFQGNSAPDKSGLPSDRFSAERTGGSVSTLTIQRTQQEDSAVYLCASSLGTGIDTQYFGPGTRLTVL.

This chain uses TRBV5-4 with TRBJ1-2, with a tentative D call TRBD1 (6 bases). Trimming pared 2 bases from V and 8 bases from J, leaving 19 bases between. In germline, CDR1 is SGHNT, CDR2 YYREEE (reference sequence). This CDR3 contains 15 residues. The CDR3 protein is CASSLDRRGTKGYTF. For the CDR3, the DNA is TGTGCCAGCAGCTTAGACAGGAGGGGAACCAAGGGCTACACCTTC. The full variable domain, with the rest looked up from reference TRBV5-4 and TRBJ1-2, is ETGVTQSPTHLIKTRGQQVTLRCSSQSGHNTVSWYQQALGQGPQFIFQYYREEENGRGNFPPRFSGLQFPNYSSELNVNALELDDSALYLCASSLDRRGTKGYTFGSGTRLTVV.

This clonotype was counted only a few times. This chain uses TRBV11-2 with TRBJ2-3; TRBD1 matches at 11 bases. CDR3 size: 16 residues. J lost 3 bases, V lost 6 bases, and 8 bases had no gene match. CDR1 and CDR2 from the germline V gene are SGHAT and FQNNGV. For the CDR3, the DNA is TGTGCCAGCAGTCACGGACAGGGGGCTGTGACAGATACGCAGTATTTT. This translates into CASSHGQGAVTDTQYF.

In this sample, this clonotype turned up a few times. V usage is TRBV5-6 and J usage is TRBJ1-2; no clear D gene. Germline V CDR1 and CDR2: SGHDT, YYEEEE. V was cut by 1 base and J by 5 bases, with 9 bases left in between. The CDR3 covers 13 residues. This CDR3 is CASSLWAGYGYTF. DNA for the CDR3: TGTGCCAGCAGCTTGTGGGCAGGTTATGGCTACACCTTC.

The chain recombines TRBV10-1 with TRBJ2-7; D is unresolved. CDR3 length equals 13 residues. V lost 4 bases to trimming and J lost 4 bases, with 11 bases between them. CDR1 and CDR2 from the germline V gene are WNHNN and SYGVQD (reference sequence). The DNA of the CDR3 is TGCGCCAGCAGTGTGGCTAATTCGTACGAGCAGTACTTC. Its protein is CASSVANSYEQYF.

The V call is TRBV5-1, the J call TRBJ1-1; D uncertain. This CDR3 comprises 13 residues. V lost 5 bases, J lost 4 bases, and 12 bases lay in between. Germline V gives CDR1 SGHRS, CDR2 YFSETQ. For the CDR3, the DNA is TGCGCCAGCAGATCCGGAGGTTCCACTGAAGCTTTCTTT. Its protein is CASRSGGSTEAFF.

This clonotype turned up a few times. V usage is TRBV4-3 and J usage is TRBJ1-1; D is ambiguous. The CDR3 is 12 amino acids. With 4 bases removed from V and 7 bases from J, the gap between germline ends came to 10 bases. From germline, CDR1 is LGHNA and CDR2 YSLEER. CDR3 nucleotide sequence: TGCGCCAGCAGCCTCAGTAGTGGTGAAGCTTTCTTT. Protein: CASSLSSGEAFF.